This TCR beta chain is drawn from a study of cytomegalovirus exposure and HLA in healthy donors. Germline CDR1 is SGDLS and CDR2 is YYNGEE. This CDR3 comprises 16 residues. The ends lost 4 bases at V and 3 bases at J; junction bases unmatched: 10. Primers included in the PCR were 60 Vbeta and 13 Jbeta primers. Method: immunoSEQ multiplex PCR; TCRdb's copy keeps in-frame clones and lacks some. Of 130,000 to 150,000 clones listed, approximately 79% are singletons. The sequenced sample consisted of PBMCs. The V and J genes are TRBV9 and TRBJ2-3; 8 bases agree with TRBD1. The TCR comes from a woman aged 25 to 39 in good health and CMV-seronegative. In nucleotides, the CDR3 is TGTGCCAGCAGCTCACGGACAGGGCTGGCTACAGATACGCAGTATTTT. Its translation: CASSSRTGLATDTQYF.